This T cell receptor (beta chain) was observed in a study of T cells after yellow fever vaccination. This clonotype was recorded many times. V shed 5 bases and J shed 6 bases, with 15 bases lying between them. This CDR3 has 14 residues. Germline V gene data show CDR1 as LNHDA and CDR2 as SQIVND (reference sequence). TCRdb fed the 5' RACE reads into MiXCR, producing one record per CDR3 protein. The data show more than 200,000 distinct CDR3 sequences, over 3% seen once. The starting material was PBMCs, obtained 15 days after the yellow fever booster vaccination. The chain has TRBV19 and TRBJ2-3; D tentatively reads TRBD1 or TRBD2 (5 bases each). This clonotype was sampled from a young man who received the YFV17D yellow fever vaccine. The CDR3 nucleotides are TGTGCCAGTAGTGCCTCTACTAGGGGCGATACGCAGTATTTT. As protein: CASSASTRGDTQYF.